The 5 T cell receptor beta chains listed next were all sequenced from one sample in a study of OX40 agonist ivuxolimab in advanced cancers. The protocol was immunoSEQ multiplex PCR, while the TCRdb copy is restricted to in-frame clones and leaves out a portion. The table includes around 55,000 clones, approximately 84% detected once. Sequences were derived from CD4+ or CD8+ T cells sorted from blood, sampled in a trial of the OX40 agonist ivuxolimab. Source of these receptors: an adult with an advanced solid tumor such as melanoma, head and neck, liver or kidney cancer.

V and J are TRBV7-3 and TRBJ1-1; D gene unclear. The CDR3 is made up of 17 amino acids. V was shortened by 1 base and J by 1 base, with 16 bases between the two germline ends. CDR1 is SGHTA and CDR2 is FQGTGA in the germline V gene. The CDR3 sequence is CASSLRGFGVGNTEAFF. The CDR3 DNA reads TGTGCCAGCAGCTTAAGGGGTTTTGGTGTGGGGAACACTGAAGCTTTCTTT.

CDR3 sequence (DNA): TGTGCCAGCAGTTTTCTTCCCCACGGCTCGAACACCGGGGAGCTGTTTTTT. Encoded protein: CASSFLPHGSNTGELFF. The V gene is TRBV28, the J gene TRBJ2-2; the D is unclear. Trimming pared 3 bases from V and 0 bases from J, leaving 14 bases between. This CDR3 has 17 amino acids. The germline V gene has CDR1 MDHEN and CDR2 SYDVKM.

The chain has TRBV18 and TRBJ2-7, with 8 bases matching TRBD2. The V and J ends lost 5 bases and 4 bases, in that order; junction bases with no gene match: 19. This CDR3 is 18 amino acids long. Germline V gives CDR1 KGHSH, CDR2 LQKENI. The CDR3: CASSSIPGLVGGLYEQYF. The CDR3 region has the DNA TGTGCCAGCTCATCGATACCGGGACTAGTGGGGGGGCTGTACGAGCAGTACTTC.

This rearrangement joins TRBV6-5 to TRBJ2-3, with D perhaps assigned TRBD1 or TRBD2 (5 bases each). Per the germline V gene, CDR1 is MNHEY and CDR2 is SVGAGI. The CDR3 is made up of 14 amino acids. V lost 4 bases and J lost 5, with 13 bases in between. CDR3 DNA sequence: TGTGCCAGCAGTTGGACGGGGCCCGGAGATACGCAGTATTTT. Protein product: CASSWTGPGDTQYF.

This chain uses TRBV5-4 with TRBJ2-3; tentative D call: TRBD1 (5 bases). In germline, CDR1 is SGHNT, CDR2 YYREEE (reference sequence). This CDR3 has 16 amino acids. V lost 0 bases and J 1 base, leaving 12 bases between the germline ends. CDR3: CASSLGGRSGTDTQYF. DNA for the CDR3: TGTGCCAGCAGCTTGGGGGGCCGGTCGGGCACAGATACGCAGTATTTT.